This TCR beta chain was found in a study of shared clonotypes between healthy human individuals. The germline V gene encodes CDR1 WSHSY and CDR2 SAAADI. Trimming cost V 7 bases and J 0 bases; bases outside gene matches: 9. The CDR3 consists of 16 residues. This table comes from immunoSEQ multiplex PCR, and its TCRdb copy is limited to in-frame clones, with some not included. Seen here are almost 750,000 clones, around 77% observed once, and the top ten hold under 2%. Worth noting for this clone: Its antigen is unknown.

Overall study findings and caveats: All-four-donor shared clonotypes had higher generation probabilities than non-shared clonotypes did. Approximately 4.6% of naive CD4 clonotypes were common to a few donors.

The chain recombines TRBV10-2 with TRBJ1-5; TRBD1 aligns across 7 bases. This clonotype originated in a woman between 25 and 40 years old in good health. The sequencing input was memory CD4+ T cells sorted from blood. As to subset: CD45RA-negative fraction. The CDR3 bases are TGCGCCAGCAAAAACAGGGGAGTCGATAGCAATCAGCCCCAGCATTTT. It codes for CASKNRGVDSNQPQHF.